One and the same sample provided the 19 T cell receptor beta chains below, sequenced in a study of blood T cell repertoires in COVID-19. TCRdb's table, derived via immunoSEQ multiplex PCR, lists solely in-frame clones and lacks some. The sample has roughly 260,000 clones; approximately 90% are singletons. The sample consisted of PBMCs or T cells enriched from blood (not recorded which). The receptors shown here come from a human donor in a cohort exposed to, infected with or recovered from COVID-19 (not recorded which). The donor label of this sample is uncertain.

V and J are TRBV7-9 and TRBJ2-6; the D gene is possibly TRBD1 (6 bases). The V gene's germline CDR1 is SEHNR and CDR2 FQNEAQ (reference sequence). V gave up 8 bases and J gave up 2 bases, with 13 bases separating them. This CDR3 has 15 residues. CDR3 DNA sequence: TGTGCCAGCGAGGGGGTTAGAGCTGGGGCCAACGTCCTGACTTTC. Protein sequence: CASEGVRAGANVLTF.

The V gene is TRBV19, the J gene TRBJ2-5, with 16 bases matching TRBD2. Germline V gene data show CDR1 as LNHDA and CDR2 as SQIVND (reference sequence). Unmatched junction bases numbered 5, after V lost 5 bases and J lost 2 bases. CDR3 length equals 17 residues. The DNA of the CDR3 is TGTGCCAGTAGTTGGACGGGACTAGCGGGGGGGCAAGAGACCCAGTACTTC. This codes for CASSWTGLAGGQETQYF.

For the CDR3, the DNA is TGTGCCAGTAGTATAGAGGGCAGGACAAATCAGCCCCAGCATTTT. This codes for CASSIEGRTNQPQHF. The chain has TRBV19 and TRBJ1-5, with D perhaps matching TRBD1 (5 bases). V lost 0 bases and J 4 bases, leaving 10 bases between the germline ends. Germline V gene sequence: CDR1 LNHDA, CDR2 SQIVND (reference sequence). The CDR3 is 15 amino acids.

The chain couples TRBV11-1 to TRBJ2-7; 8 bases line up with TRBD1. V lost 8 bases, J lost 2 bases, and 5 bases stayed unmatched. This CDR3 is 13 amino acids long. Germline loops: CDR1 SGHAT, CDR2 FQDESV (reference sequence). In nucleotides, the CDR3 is TGTGCCAGCGGGTTGGGACAGGCCTACGAGCAGTACTTC. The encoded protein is CASGLGQAYEQYF.

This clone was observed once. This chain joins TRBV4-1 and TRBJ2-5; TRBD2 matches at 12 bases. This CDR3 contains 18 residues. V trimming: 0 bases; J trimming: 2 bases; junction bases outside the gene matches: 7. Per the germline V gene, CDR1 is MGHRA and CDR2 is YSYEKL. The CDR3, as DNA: TGCGCCAGCAGCCAAGAAAGCACTAGCGGGGGGCATCAAGAGACCCAGTACTTC. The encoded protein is CASSQESTSGGHQETQYF.

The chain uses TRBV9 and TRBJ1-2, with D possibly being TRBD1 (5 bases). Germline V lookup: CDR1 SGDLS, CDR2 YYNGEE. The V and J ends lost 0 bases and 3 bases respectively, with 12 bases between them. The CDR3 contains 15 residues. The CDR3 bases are TGTGCCAGCAGCGTAGCGCCCGACAGCTACTATGGCTACACCTTC. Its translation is CASSVAPDSYYGYTF.

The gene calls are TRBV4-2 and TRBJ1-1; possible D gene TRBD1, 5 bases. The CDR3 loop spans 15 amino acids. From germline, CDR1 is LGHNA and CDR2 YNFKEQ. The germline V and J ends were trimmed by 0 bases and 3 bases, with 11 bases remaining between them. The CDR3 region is CASSQDRQGYTEAFF. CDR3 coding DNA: TGTGCCAGCAGCCAAGATCGGCAGGGATACACTGAAGCTTTCTTT.

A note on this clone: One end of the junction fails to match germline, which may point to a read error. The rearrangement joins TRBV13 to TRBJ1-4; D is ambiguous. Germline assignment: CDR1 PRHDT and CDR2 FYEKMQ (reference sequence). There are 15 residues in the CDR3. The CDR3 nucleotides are TGTGCCAGCAGCCTGCTCTTCCGGGGTAATGGAAAACTGTTTTTT. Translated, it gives CASSLLFRGNGKLFF.

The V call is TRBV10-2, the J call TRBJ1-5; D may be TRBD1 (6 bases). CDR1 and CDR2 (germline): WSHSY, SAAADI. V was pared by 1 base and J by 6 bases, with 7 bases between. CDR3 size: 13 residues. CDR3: CASSEWGPQPQHF. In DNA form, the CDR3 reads TGCGCCAGCAGTGAGTGGGGGCCTCAGCCCCAGCATTTT.

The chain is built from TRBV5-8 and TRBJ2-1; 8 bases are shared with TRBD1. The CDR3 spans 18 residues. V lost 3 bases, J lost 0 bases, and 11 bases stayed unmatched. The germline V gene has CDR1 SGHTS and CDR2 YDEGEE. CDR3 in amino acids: CASSSSGTGVSSYNEQFF. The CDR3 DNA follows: TGTGCCAGCAGCTCGTCCGGGACAGGAGTCAGCTCCTACAATGAGCAGTTCTTC.

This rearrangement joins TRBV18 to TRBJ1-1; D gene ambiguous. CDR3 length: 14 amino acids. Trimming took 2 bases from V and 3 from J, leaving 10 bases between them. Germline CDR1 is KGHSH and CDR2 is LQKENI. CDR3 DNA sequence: TGTGCCAGCTCACCAAAAGCACTAGACACTGAAGCTTTCTTT. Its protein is CASSPKALDTEAFF.

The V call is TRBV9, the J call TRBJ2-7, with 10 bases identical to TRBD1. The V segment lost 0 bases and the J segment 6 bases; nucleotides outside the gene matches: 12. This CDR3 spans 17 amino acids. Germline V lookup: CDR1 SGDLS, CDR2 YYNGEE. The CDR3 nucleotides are TGTGCCAGCAGCGTAGACCCAGGACAGGGGGGTCTGGGCGAGCAGTACTTC. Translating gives CASSVDPGQGGLGEQYF.

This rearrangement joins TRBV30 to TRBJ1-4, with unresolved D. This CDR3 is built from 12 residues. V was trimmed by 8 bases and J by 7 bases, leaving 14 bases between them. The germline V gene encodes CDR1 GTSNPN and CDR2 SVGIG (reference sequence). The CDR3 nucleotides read TGTGCCCGGGGATCCGCGGGTGAAAAACTGTTTTTT. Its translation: CARGSAGEKLFF.

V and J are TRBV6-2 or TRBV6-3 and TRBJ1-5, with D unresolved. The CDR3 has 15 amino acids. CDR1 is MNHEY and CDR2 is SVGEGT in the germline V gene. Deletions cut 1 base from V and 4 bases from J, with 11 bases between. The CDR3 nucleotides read TGTGCCAGCAGTTACTTGGGTCAGGATAATCAGCCCCAGCATTTT. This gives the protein CASSYLGQDNQPQHF.

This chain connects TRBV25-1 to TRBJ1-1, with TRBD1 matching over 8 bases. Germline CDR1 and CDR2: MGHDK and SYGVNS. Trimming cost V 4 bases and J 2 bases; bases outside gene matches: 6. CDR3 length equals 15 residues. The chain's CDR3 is CASSGQGSFNTEAFF. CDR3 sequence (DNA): TGTGCCAGCAGTGGACAGGGGTCGTTCAACACTGAAGCTTTCTTT.

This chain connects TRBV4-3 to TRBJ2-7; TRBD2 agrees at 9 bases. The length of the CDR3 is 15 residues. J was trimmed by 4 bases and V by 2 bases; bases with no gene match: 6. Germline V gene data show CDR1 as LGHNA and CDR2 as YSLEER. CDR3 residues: CASSQRAGGTYEQYF. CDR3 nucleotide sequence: TGCGCCAGCAGCCAAAGAGCGGGGGGAACGTACGAGCAGTACTTC.

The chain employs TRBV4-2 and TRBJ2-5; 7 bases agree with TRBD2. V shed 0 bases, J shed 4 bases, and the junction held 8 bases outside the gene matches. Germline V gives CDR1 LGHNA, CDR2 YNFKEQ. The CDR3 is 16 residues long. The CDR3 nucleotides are TGTGCCAGCAGCCAAGATGGGGGAGGGGCCGGAGAGACCCAGTACTTC. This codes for CASSQDGGGAGETQYF.

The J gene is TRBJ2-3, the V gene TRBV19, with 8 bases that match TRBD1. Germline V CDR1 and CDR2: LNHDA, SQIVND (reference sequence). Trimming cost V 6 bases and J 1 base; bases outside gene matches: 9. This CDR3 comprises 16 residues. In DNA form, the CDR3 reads TGTGCCAGTAGAACTCTGGACAGGGCCGGCACAGATACGCAGTATTTT. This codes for CASRTLDRAGTDTQYF. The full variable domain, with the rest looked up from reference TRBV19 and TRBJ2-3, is DGGITQSPKYLFRKEGQNVTLSCEQNLNHDAMYWYRQDPGQGLRLIYYSQIVNDFQKGDIAEGYSVSREKKESFPLTVTSAQKNPTAFYLCASRTLDRAGTDTQYFGPGTRLTVL.

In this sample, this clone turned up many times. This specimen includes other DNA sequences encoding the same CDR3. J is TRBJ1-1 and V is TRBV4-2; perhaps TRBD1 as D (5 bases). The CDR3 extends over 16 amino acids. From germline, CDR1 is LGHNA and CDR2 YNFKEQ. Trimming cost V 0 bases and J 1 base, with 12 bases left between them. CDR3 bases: TGTGCCAGCAGCCAAGAGGGGGGGGTCACGAACACTGAAGCTTTCTTT. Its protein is CASSQEGGVTNTEAFF.